This T cell receptor beta chain originates from a study of CD8+ T cells in alopecia areata. Germline V gene lookup returns CDR1 SEHNR and CDR2 FQNEAQ (reference sequence). The CDR3 is 14 amino acids. The ends lost 5 bases at V and 6 bases at J; junction bases unmatched: 8. Extracted RNA was reverse transcribed into cDNA, the sequencing template. The table came from immunoSEQ multiplex PCR; TCRdb's copy has only in-frame clones and leaves some out. The profile shows approximately 150,000 clones, roughly 50% of them singletons. This clone was detected once. Its antigen is not known. General study findings and limits: Scalp samples also yield sequences from resident alphabeta T cells of normal skin. Patients shared TCRs less clearly than mice did, possibly owing to HLA.

The V and J genes are TRBV7-9 and TRBJ2-7; 9 nucleotides match TRBD1. Sequenced material: CD4+ T cells sorted from blood. This clonotype originated in a human donor in good health. CDR3 amino acids: CASSPGQGIGEQYF. The CDR3 DNA follows: TGTGCCAGCAGCCCGGGACAGGGCATTGGCGAGCAGTACTTC.